This T cell receptor beta chain was recorded in a study of blood T cells in healthy people across ages. In the study overall: Every two T cells gave about one barcoded beta molecule via template switching.

For the second PCR, which ran for about 6 to 11 cycles, a sample-barcoded 5' primer and a J-beta primer mix were used. Every sample gave at least 2.5 million paired-end reads containing CDR3. Each CDR3 protein is one row after TCRdb ran MiXCR on the 5' RACE reads. Of about 1.5 million distinct CDR3 sequences listed, 42% are singletons. As for this clonotype: Its antigen is currently unknown.

Study-wide results and limits: The study could not conclusively compare naive and antigen-experienced cells, given its unsorted PBMCs. Age brought a roughly linear fall in TCR beta diversity measured per million T cells.

This receptor was taken from a woman between 18 and 30 years old in good health. Sequencing was carried out using blood.

The CDR3 coding sequence is TGTGCCAGCAGTGTGACAACCTACTATGGCTACACCTTC. Translating it yields CASSVTTYYGYTF. The chain recombines TRBV6-6 with TRBJ1-2; D remains unclear. CDR3 size: 13 residues. Germline values: CDR1 MNHNY, CDR2 SVGAGI (reference sequence). V was cut by 5 bases and J by 3 bases, with 10 bases left in between.